This entry lists 20 T cell receptor beta chains sequenced from one sample in a study of blood T cell repertoires in COVID-19. TCRdb's table, derived via immunoSEQ multiplex PCR, lists solely in-frame clones and lacks some. Of roughly 230,000 clones in the sample, 84% were seen once. The sample taken for sequencing was peripheral blood. The receptor set was obtained from a woman older than 75 with COVID-19, enrolled during active disease.

The gene calls are TRBV5-4 and TRBJ1-4; TRBD1 matches 8 bases. Per germline, CDR1 SGHNT and CDR2 YYREEE (reference sequence). CDR3 length equals 14 residues. After removal of 4 bases from V and 7 bases from J, the junction contained 6 bases not matched to a gene. The CDR3 sequence is CASSPGGGIEKLFF. The CDR3 coding sequence is TGTGCCAGCAGCCCAGGGGGCGGCATTGAAAAACTGTTTTTT.

This clone has more than one count but fewer than ten. The chain is built from TRBV3-1 (or the pseudogene TRBV3-2) and TRBJ1-2, with D tentatively TRBD1 (6 bases). The CDR3 is made up of 15 amino acids. Trimming pared 5 bases from V and 4 bases from J, leaving 17 bases between. Germline CDR1 LGHDT, CDR2 YNNKEL (reference sequence). The CDR3 is CASSERGGGGYGYTF. CDR3 coding DNA: TGTGCCAGCAGCGAAAGGGGGGGAGGAGGCTATGGCTACACCTTC.

The CDR3: CATSVAGGPGETQYF. The CDR3 DNA reads TGTGCCACCAGTGTGGCGGGGGGGCCGGGAGAGACCCAGTACTTC. The V gene is TRBV24-1, the J gene TRBJ2-5, with 9 bases matching TRBD2. The length of the CDR3 is 15 residues. The germline gives CDR1 KGHDR, CDR2 SFDVKD. The J segment lost 4 bases and the V segment lost 5 bases, leaving 7 bases of the junction unmatched.

This clone was recorded once. The chain couples TRBV9 to TRBJ2-2; maybe TRBD2 (6 bases). Germline loops: CDR1 SGDLS, CDR2 YYNGEE. The germline V and J ends were trimmed by 0 bases and 1 base, with 7 bases remaining between them. The CDR3 consists of 15 residues. The CDR3 sequence: CASSVGAGNTGELFF. In nucleotides, the CDR3 is TGTGCCAGCAGCGTAGGAGCGGGGAACACCGGGGAGCTGTTTTTT.

This chain uses TRBV28 with TRBJ1-2; D gene ambiguous. V was clipped by 3 bases and J by 0 bases, with 8 bases between them. The CDR3 length is 14 residues. Germline loops: CDR1 MDHEN, CDR2 SYDVKM. The CDR3 coding sequence is TGTGCCAGCAGTTTCCCCCAGGCTAACTATGGCTACACCTTC. As protein: CASSFPQANYGYTF.

The table lists this clone with a count of one. Here the CDR3 DNA reads TGTGCCAGCAGCCCCGAAGGACCGGGAGAAAAACTGTTTTTT. It is translated as CASSPEGPGEKLFF. The chain employs TRBV7-8 and TRBJ1-4; D unresolved. This CDR3 region has 14 residues. The germline CDR1 and CDR2 sequences are SGHVS and FQNEAQ. V shed 5 bases and J shed 8 bases, with 15 bases lying between them. Together with reference TRBV7-8 and TRBJ1-4, the CDR3 gives the full variable domain: GAGVSQSPRYKVAKRGQDVALRCDPISGHVSLFWYQQALGQGPEFLTYFQNEAQLDKSGLPSDRFFAERPEGSVSTLKIQRTQQEDSAVYLCASSPEGPGEKLFFGSGTQLSVL.

This chain connects TRBV29-1 to TRBJ1-1, with D possibly TRBD1 on 5 matching bases. Germline loops: CDR1 SQVTM, CDR2 ANQGSEA. V lost 4 bases to trimming and J lost 3 bases, with 12 bases between them. The CDR3 is made up of 13 amino acids. CDR3 sequence (DNA): TGCAGCGTTGCTACGGGAGGGGACACTGAAGCTTTCTTT. It translates to CSVATGGDTEAFF.

This clone was seen more than once but under ten times. The chain couples TRBV2 to TRBJ1-1; 7 bases are shared with TRBD1. The V and J ends lost 8 bases and 1 base, in that order; junction bases with no gene match: 4. The CDR3 has 13 residues. Germline V gene lookup returns CDR1 SNHLY and CDR2 FYNNEI. The CDR3: CASGGQTNTEAFF. DNA of the CDR3: TGTGCCAGCGGGGGACAGACGAACACTGAAGCTTTCTTT.

This clone was picked up one time. The chain links TRBV18 to TRBJ1-1; D ambiguous. Germline V gene data show CDR1 as KGHSH and CDR2 as LQKENI. CDR3 size: 15 residues. V lost 0 bases, J lost 3 bases, and 11 bases lay in between. CDR3 residues: CASSPPTGFYTEAFF. The DNA for the CDR3 is TGTGCCAGCTCACCACCGACCGGGTTCTACACTGAAGCTTTCTTT. The full variable domain, with the rest looked up from reference TRBV18 and TRBJ1-1, is NAGVMQNPRHLVRRRGQEARLRCSPMKGHSHVYWYRQLPEEGLKFMVYLQKENIIDESGMPKERFSAEFPKEGPSILRIQQVVRGDSAAYFCASSPPTGFYTEAFFGQGTRLTVV.

This chain joins TRBV5-4 and TRBJ1-1, with D unresolved. Deletions cut 4 bases from V and 0 bases from J, with 16 bases between. The germline V gene has CDR1 SGHNT and CDR2 YYREEE (reference sequence). The length of the CDR3 is 16 residues. The DNA for the CDR3 is TGTGCCAGCAGCCCTGGAACGACTTCCCTGAACACTGAAGCTTTCTTT. This sequence encodes CASSPGTTSLNTEAFF.

This clone showed up just once. The V and J genes are TRBV2 and TRBJ1-1; TRBD1 matches at 8 bases. V shed 5 bases, J shed 0 bases, and the junction held 14 bases outside the gene matches. The CDR3 runs to 18 residues. Germline loops: CDR1 SNHLY, CDR2 FYNNEI. The CDR3 DNA reads as TGTGCCAGCAGTTTTAAATCCAACAGGGGGGTTATGAACACTGAAGCTTTCTTT. Translating it yields CASSFKSNRGVMNTEAFF.

V usage is TRBV7-2 and J usage is TRBJ1-1; TRBD1 is a possible D gene (6 bases). The germline V gene has CDR1 SGHTA and CDR2 FQGNSA. V shed 7 bases and J shed 4 bases, with 19 bases lying between them. The CDR3 runs 15 residues. The CDR3: CASTDLLGGGTEAFF. The CDR3, as DNA: TGTGCCAGCACCGACCTTTTGGGAGGGGGCACTGAAGCTTTCTTT.

The chain recombines TRBV6-1 with TRBJ1-5; 8 nucleotides align to TRBD1. Germline V gene data show CDR1 as MNHNS and CDR2 as SASEGT. This CDR3 has 14 amino acids. Germline trimming cut 2 bases from V and 6 bases from J; bases unmatched to any gene: 3. This chain's CDR3 is CASSEQGARQPQHF. The CDR3 DNA sequence: TGTGCCAGCAGTGAACAGGGGGCCCGTCAGCCCCAGCATTTT.

This clone was recorded only once. The J gene is TRBJ1-2, the V gene TRBV15; no firm D call. Trimming left V 1 base short and J 0 bases short, with 9 bases between. Germline V gene lookup returns CDR1 LNHNV and CDR2 YYDKDF (reference sequence). This CDR3 region has 15 residues. DNA of the CDR3: TGTGCCACCAGCAGAGCTGGCGGGACTAACTATGGCTACACCTTC. Its translation is CATSRAGGTNYGYTF.

The rearrangement joins TRBV28 to TRBJ1-2; 7 bases fit TRBD1. V lost 2 bases to trimming and J lost 4 bases; unmatched junction nucleotides: 1. This CDR3 has 13 amino acids. Germline V lookup: CDR1 MDHEN, CDR2 SYDVKM. The CDR3 loop is CASSLRDSYGYTF. In DNA, the CDR3 is TGTGCCAGCAGTTTACGGGACAGCTATGGCTACACCTTC.

This chain uses TRBV5-1 with TRBJ2-5, with TRBD1 matching over 7 bases. CDR1 is SGHRS, CDR2 YFSETQ, per germline. Trimming took 3 bases from V and 2 from J; bases not matched to a gene: 7. The CDR3 extends over 15 amino acids. The CDR3 sequence: CASSWRQGGQETQYF. The DNA of the CDR3 is TGCGCCAGCAGCTGGAGACAGGGTGGGCAAGAGACCCAGTACTTC.

V is TRBV5-1 and J is TRBJ2-3, with 12 bases aligning to TRBD2. The V and J ends lost 1 base and 0 bases, in that order; junction bases with no gene match: 6. Germline V CDR1 and CDR2: SGHRS, YFSETQ. This CDR3 spans 18 amino acids. CDR3 DNA: TGCGCCAGCAGCTTGCGGCTAGCGGGGGGGACTAGCACAGATACGCAGTATTTT. Protein: CASSLRLAGGTSTDTQYF.

This clone was recorded a few times. The CDR3 DNA follows: TGCGCCAGCAGCTCGGACAGCACTGAAGCTTTCTTT. Translating gives CASSSDSTEAFF. The V gene is TRBV5-1, the J gene TRBJ1-1; the D gene is possibly TRBD1 (6 bases). In germline, CDR1 is SGHRS, CDR2 YFSETQ. Deletions cut 3 bases from V and 4 bases from J, with 7 bases between. The CDR3 is 12 residues long.

This clone has more than one count but fewer than ten. The chain carries TRBV10-3 and TRBJ2-3; D uncertain. This CDR3 comprises 12 residues. The ends were cut back, 5 bases at V and 6 bases at J, with 9 bases in the middle. CDR1 is ENHRY, CDR2 SYGVKD, per germline. CDR3 coding DNA: TGTGCCATCAGTCCGAACGGGGATACGCAGTATTTT. It specifies CAISPNGDTQYF.

This clone is a singleton in its sample. V gene TRBV6-2 or TRBV6-3 combines with J gene TRBJ2-2; 9 bases agree with TRBD2. The length of the CDR3 is 18 residues. Germline V gene data show CDR1 as MNHEY and CDR2 as SVGEGT. V lost 2 bases, J lost 5 bases, and 12 bases stayed unmatched. The CDR3 loop is CASSYPSGALLGTGELFF. The CDR3 DNA is TGTGCCAGCAGTTACCCTAGCGGGGCCCTCTTGGGAACCGGGGAGCTGTTTTTT.